This paragraph reports one T cell receptor (beta chain). Its antigen is unknown. A read error may account for a junction end that differs from germline. The CDR3 consists of 13 residues. Germline CDR1 and CDR2: SSHAT and FNYEAQ (reference sequence). This specimen comes from a study of T cells in tuberculosis. General study points: Samples were chosen by availability of cryopreserved specimens. Using the GMM-specific repertoire gave around 87% accuracy versus around 70% with motifs. Smaller alpha distances in active tuberculosis partly reflected shorter CDR3-alpha lengths.

Assay: immunoSEQ multiplex PCR; the TCRdb copy retains only in-frame clones and omits some. The table has about 25,000 clones, over 85% seen once; the top ten hold around a sixth. Each donor contributed 85,000 to 100,000 T cells on average, unsorted. What was sequenced was PBMCs. This sequence was found in a donor aged 10 to 29 with latent tuberculosis or without tuberculosis infection. Some clones in this sample may be carry-over from other donors' samples. V gene TRBV7-7 combines with J gene TRBJ1-5, with D uncertain. The CDR3 region has the DNA TGTGCTAGCAGCTTATTCTCGGGACAGCCCCAGCATTTT. Protein product: CASSLFSGQPQHF.